These 3 T cell receptor beta chains were sequenced from one sample in a study of blood T cells in healthy people across ages. Using a J-beta primer mix together with a sample-barcoded 5' primer, a second PCR was run for about 6 to 12 cycles. TCRdb itself ran the 5' RACE reads through MiXCR, one entry per CDR3 protein. The data show hundreds of thousands of distinct CDR3 sequences, 27% seen once. The specimen was blood. The receptors originated from a woman aged 70-85 years in good health.

This clonotype was seen only a few times. The gene calls are TRBV3-1 and TRBJ2-5, with 12 bases that match TRBD2. This CDR3 spans 15 amino acids. The germline gives CDR1 LGHDT, CDR2 YNNKEL (reference sequence). V dropped 5 bases and J dropped 5; count of bases not matched to a gene: 6. The CDR3 is CASSTTSGRSETQYF. The CDR3 DNA reads as TGTGCCAGCAGCACGACTAGCGGGAGATCGGAGACCCAGTACTTC.

The V gene is TRBV4-3, the J gene TRBJ2-1; TRBD2 matches 11 bases. The V and J ends lost 6 bases and 2 bases, in that order; junction bases with no gene match: 6. CDR3 length equals 16 residues. CDR1 LGHNA and CDR2 YSLEER come from the germline V gene. CDR3 sequence: CASRPTSGATYNEQFF. The CDR3 region has the DNA TGCGCCAGCAGACCGACTAGCGGGGCCACCTACAATGAGCAGTTCTTC.

This clonotype was seen repeatedly, ten times or more. The CDR3 DNA sequence: TGTGCCAGCAGCACGAGCCAACAGGGGAGTGATACCTACGAGCAGTACTTC. It is translated as CASSTSQQGSDTYEQYF. The V and J genes are TRBV5-5 and TRBJ2-5; 7 bases line up with TRBD1. The better agreement between TRBJ2-7 and the DNA end casts doubt on the J call. The CDR3 is made up of 17 amino acids. In germline, CDR1 is SGHKS, CDR2 YYEKEE (reference sequence).